This T cell receptor beta chain appears in the sequencing data of a study of cytomegalovirus exposure and HLA in healthy donors. In the study overall: Caucasian-associated ancestry cluster membership applied to around 80% of 398 genotyped donors. Whole-study findings and limits: Reports credit the classifier with highly specific, highly sensitive diagnosis of cytomegalovirus status. Accurate prediction of most subjects' HLA-A and HLA-B alleles from TCR beta sequences was reported. Later analysis identified several of the most significant clusters that appeared linked to common viral pathogens.

The CDR3 totals 13 residues. The V end was cut by 5 bases, the J end by 6 bases, with 11 bases between. Germline CDR1 and CDR2: SQVTM and ANQGSEA. Primers: 60 Vbeta forward and 13 Jbeta reverse. Sequenced by immunoSEQ multiplex PCR; TCRdb stores in-frame clones only, minus some. Of 100,000 to 150,000 clones listed, under 12% are singletons. This clone was observed a few times. Its specificity is not known. V is TRBV29-1 and J is TRBJ1-6, with a tentative D call TRBD1 (6 bases). The sequenced sample consisted of PBMCs. The TCR originated in a woman aged 18-29 years in good health and CMV-seropositive. The DNA for the CDR3 is TGCAGCGTTCAGACAGGAATTAATTCACCCCTCCACTTT. It yields the protein CSVQTGINSPLHF.